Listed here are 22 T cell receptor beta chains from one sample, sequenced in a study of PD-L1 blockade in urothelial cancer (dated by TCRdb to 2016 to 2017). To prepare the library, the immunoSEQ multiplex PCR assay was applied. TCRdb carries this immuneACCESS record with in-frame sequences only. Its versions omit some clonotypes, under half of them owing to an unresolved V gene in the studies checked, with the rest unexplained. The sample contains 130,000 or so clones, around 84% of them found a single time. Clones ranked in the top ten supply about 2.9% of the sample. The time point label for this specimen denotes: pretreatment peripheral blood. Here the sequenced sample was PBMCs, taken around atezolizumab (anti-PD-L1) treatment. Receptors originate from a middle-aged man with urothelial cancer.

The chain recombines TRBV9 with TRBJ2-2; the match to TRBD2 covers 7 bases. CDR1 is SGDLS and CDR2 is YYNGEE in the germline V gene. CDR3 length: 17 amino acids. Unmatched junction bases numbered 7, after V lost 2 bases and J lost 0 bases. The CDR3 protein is CASSVGGGGTNTGELFF. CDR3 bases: TGTGCCAGCAGCGTCGGCGGGGGAGGGACGAACACCGGGGAGCTGTTTTTT. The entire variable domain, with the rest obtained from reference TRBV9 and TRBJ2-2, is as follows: DSGVTQTPKHLITATGQRVTLRCSPRSGDLSVYWYQQSLDQGLQFLIQYYNGEERAKGNILERFSAQQFPDLHSELNLSSLELGDSALYFCASSVGGGGTNTGELFFGEGSRLTVL.

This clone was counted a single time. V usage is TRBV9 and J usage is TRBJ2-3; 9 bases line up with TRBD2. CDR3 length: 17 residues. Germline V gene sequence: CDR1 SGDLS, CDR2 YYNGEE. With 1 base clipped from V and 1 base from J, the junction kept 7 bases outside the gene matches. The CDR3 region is CASSVRPAGGGTDTQYF. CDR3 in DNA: TGTGCCAGCAGCGTAAGGCCAGCGGGAGGCGGCACAGATACGCAGTATTTT.

The CDR3 here is CASSFEGADNSPLHF. CDR3 coding DNA: TGTGCCAGCAGCTTTGAGGGGGCAGATAATTCACCCCTCCACTTT. This chain uses TRBV5-8 with TRBJ1-6; TRBD1 matches at 7 bases. This CDR3 comprises 15 residues. Germline lookup yields CDR1 SGHTS and CDR2 YDEGEE. Trimming removed 2 bases from V and 5 bases from J; junction bases left unmatched: 4.

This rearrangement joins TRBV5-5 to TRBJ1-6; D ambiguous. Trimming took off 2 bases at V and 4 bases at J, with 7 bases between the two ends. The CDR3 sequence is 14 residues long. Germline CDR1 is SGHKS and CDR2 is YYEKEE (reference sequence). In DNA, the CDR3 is TGTGCCAGCAGCTTCGTACAATATAATTCACCCCTCCACTTT. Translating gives CASSFVQYNSPLHF.

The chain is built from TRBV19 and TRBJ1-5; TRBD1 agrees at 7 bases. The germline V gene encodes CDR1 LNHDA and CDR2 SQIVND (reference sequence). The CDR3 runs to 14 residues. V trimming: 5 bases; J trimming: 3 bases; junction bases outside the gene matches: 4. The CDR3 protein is CASSFRGTNQPQHF. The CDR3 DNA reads TGTGCCAGTAGTTTCAGGGGGACCAATCAGCCCCAGCATTTT. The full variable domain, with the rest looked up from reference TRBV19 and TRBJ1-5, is DGGITQSPKYLFRKEGQNVTLSCEQNLNHDAMYWYRQDPGQGLRLIYYSQIVNDFQKGDIAEGYSVSREKKESFPLTVTSAQKNPTAFYLCASSFRGTNQPQHFGDGTRLSIL.

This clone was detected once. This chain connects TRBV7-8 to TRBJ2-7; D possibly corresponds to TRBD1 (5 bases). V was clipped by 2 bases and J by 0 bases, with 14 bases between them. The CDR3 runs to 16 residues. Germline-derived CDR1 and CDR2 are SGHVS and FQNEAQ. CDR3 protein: CASSLLLADTSYEQYF. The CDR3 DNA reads TGTGCCAGCAGCTTACTCCTTGCGGACACCTCCTACGAGCAGTACTTC.

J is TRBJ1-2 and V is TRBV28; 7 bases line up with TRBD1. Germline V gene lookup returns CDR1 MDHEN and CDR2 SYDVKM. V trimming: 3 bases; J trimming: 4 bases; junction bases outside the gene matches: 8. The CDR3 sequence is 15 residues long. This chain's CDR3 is CASSFFQGGSYGYTF. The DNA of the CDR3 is TGTGCCAGCAGTTTCTTTCAGGGGGGTAGCTATGGCTACACCTTC.

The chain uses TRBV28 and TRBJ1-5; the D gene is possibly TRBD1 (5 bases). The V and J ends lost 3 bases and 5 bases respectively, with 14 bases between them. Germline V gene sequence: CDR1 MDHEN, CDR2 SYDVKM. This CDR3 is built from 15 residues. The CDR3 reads CASSLGPGADQPQHF. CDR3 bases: TGTGCCAGCAGTTTGGGGCCCGGTGCGGATCAGCCCCAGCATTTT.

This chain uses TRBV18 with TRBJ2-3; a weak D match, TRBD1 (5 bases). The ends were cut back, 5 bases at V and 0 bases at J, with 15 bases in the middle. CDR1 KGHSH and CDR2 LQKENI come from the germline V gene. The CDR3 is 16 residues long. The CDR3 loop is CASSRGQQTSTDTQYF. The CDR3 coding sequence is TGTGCCAGCTCAAGGGGCCAACAGACTAGCACAGATACGCAGTATTTT.

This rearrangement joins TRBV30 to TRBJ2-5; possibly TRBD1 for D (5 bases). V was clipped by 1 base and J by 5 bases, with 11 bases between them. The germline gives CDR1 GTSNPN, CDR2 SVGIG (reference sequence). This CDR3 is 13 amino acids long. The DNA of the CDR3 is TGTGCCTGGAGTGGACAGACTGGGGAGACCCAGTACTTC. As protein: CAWSGQTGETQYF.

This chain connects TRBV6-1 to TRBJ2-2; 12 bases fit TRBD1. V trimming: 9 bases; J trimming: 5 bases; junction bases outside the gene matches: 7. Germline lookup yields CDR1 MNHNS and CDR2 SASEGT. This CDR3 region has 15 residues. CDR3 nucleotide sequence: TGTGCCAGTATCGGGACAGGGGGCAGAACCGGGGAGCTGTTTTTT. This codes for CASIGTGGRTGELFF.

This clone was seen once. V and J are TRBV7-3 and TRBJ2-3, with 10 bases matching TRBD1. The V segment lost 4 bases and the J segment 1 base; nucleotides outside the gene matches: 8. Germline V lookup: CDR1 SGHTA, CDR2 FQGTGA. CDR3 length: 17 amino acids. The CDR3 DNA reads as TGTGCCAGCAGCTCCAGCCCGGGGACAGGGGGCACAGATACGCAGTATTTT. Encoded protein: CASSSSPGTGGTDTQYF.

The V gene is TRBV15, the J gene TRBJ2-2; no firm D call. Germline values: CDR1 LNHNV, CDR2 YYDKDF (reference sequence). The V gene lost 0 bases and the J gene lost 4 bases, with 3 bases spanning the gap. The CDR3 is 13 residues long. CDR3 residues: CATSRDSTGELFF. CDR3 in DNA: TGTGCCACCAGCAGAGACAGCACCGGGGAGCTGTTTTTT.

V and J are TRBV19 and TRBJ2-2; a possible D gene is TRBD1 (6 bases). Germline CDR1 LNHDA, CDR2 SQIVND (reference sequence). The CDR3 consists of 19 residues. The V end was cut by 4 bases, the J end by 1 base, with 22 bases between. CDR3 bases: TGTGCCAGTAGTAATAGCCGCCGCAGGGGCCCCTTGAACACCGGGGAGCTGTTTTTT. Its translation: CASSNSRRRGPLNTGELFF.

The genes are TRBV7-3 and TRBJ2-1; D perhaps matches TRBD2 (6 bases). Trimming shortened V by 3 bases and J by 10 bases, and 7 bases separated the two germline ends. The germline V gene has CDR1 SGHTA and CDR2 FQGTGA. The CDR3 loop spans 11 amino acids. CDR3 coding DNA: TGTGCCAGCAGCTTCGGAGGGGAGCAGTTCTTC. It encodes CASSFGGEQFF.

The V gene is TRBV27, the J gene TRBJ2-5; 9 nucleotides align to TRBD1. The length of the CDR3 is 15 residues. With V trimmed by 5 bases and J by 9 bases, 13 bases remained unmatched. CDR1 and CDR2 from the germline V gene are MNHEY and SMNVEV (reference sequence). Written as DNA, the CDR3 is TGTGCCAGCAGTACTCCGGGACAGGGAATTTCGGCCCAGTACTTC. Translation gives CASSTPGQGISAQYF.

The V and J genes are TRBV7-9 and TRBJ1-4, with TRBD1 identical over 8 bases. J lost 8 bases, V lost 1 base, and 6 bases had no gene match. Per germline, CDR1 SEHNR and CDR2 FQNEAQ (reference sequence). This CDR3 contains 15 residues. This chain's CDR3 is CASSLGPGGREKLFF. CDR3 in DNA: TGTGCCAGCAGCTTAGGACCAGGGGGCAGGGAAAAACTGTTTTTT.

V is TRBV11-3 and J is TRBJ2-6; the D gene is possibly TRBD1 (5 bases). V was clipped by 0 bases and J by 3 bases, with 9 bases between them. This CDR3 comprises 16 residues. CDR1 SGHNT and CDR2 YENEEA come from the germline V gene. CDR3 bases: TGTGCCAGCAGCTTAGAAACGCAGGGTGGGGCCAACGTCCTGACTTTC. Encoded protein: CASSLETQGGANVLTF.

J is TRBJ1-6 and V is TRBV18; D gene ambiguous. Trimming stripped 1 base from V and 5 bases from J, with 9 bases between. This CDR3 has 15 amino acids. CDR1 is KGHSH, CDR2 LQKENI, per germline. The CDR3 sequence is CASSPRRENNSPLHF. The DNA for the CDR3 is TGTGCCAGCTCACCACGGCGGGAGAATAATTCACCCCTCCACTTT.

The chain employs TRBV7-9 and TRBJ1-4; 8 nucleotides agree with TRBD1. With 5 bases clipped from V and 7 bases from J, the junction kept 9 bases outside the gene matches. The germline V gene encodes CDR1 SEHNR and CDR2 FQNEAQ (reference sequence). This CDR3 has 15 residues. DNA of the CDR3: TGTGCCAGCAGCCCCCAGACAGGGGTCGGTGAAAAACTGTTTTTT. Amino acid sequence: CASSPQTGVGEKLFF.

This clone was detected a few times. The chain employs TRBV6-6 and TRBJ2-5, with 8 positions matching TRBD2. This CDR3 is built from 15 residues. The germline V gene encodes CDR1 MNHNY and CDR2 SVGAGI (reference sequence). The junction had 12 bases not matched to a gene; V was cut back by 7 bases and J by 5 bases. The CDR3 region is CASIPPSGRDETQYF. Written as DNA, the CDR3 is TGTGCCAGCATCCCCCCGAGCGGGAGAGATGAGACCCAGTACTTC.

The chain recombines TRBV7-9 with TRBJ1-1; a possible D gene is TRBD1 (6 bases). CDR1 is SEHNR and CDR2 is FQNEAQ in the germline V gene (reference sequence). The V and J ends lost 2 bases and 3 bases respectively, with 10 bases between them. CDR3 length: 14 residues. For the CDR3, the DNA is TGTGCCAGCAGCTTACAGGGGCTGGACACTGAAGCTTTCTTT. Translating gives CASSLQGLDTEAFF.